The present entry profiles one T cell receptor beta chain with its context. Which antigen it targets is not known. The input lacks base qualities; no much larger clone sits a single base away. The data originate from a study of cytomegalovirus exposure and HLA in healthy donors (dated by TCRdb to 2015 to 2018). A note on the overall study: An earlier analysis of approximately 640 of the donors reported more than 250 Gb of sequence data and some 100 million unique TCR beta sequences from 150 million to 200 million T cells. Because of strong linkage in the cohort, four or five DR-DQ haplotypes were treated as single units for association and clustering. Rather than using new phenotypic data, the later analysis identified candidate immune exposures from TCR beta sequences and from how often those sequences occurred across donors. HLA typing covered class I and class II loci at four-digit resolution. A separate validation cohort of roughly 110 different subjects was used in addition to the approximately 640-subject first cohort. An early release covering over 500 HLA-typed donors comprised about 300 gigabases of sequencing data and 85 million or so unique TCR sequences. Among about 360 genotyped donors of the cohort, an average of roughly 240,000 unique TCR beta nucleotide sequences were sequenced per donor, roughly 20% of them non-productive. A later genetic analysis used genome-wide SNP genotypes for about 60% of the 666 donors, treating that subset as a discovery cohort. In an earlier analysis of around 540 of the donors, high-throughput TCR beta sequencing was used to judge whether each TCR beta V gene segment behaved as functional or pseudogenic. The study used immunosequencing to profile the T cell repertoires of 666 subjects and linked those repertoires to cytomegalovirus serostatus. Every discovery cohort repertoire had been produced on one sequencing platform. Of the 350 to 400 genotyped donors, approximately 83% fell in the genetic ancestry cluster associated with self-reported Caucasian donors. The number of typed donors differed by locus: about 629-630 for A, B, C, DRB1 and DQB1; approximately 520 for DQA1; around 580 for DPA1; and about 450 for DPB1. A later analysis re-analyzed previously published TCR beta repertoires from approximately 670 donors and added high-resolution HLA genotyping to study TCR occurrence patterns. The study was designed to test whether signatures of past pathogen exposure could be identified by cataloging public T cell receptors. The study combined high-throughput TCR immunosequencing, statistical association of individual TCRs with disease status, and machine learning to predict cytomegalovirus infection status. Donor age, sex, ethnicity and CMV serostatus were compiled together with the repertoire data. Study-wide findings and limitations: The study gave a list of some 150 TCR beta chains associated with cytomegalovirus. In a later analysis, 15,000 to 20,000 TCR beta sequences were associated with specific HLA alleles at a false discovery rate of 0.05. A cluster of highly shared sequence variants was judged likely to represent a technical artifact of the sequencing pipeline. Assigning TCR associations to individual alleles was difficult when HLA alleles, especially DR and DQ, strongly co-occurred. The presence/absence analyses assumed that sequencing depth was roughly uniform across donors, and that assumption may not be true. A later genetic analysis associated a missense DCLRE1C variant with V-gene and J-gene trimming of TCR beta chains, and an independent cohort replicated the association. Some IMGT-functional V segments, including TRBV6-2 and TRBV6-3, could not be told apart with the 87-base-pair reads, so those segments were excluded. According to the authors, the approach could potentially be generalized to other disease states and immunological phenotypes. Across donors, most TCR sequences were observed very rarely, whereas some public TCRs were present in many individuals. For the cohort, immune exposure information was limited to CMV serostatus. Broadly in line with IMGT annotations, most TCR beta V segments showed up in productive rearrangements about 87% or about 30% of the time in an earlier analysis of some 590 of the donors. A further reported finding was that TCR beta sequences accurately predicted the HLA-A and HLA-B alleles for most subjects in the first cohort. Seventeen rarely observed V segments, including chromosome 9 orphons, were excluded from the earlier analysis of just under 600 of the donors because counts were too low. In a later analysis, HLA-associated TCR beta chains were found to be more clonally expanded and to have lower generation probabilities than equally common non-associated chains. Because some donors lacked HLA typing at each locus, the association tests relied only on the typed subset. A later analysis found that most CMV-associated TCR beta chains appeared HLA-restricted, with HLA associations seemingly driven largely by CMV exposure. Several of the top co-occurrence clusters appeared to be linked to parvovirus B19, influenza, CMV and Epstein-Barr virus, according to a later analysis. In a later genetic analysis, fewer N-insertions in productive TCRs were reported among donors in an Asian-associated ancestry cluster than the roughly 670-donor mean. A few of the identified cytomegalovirus-associated TCR beta chains were confirmed in vitro to be specific for cytomegalovirus antigens. Correlated functional status among segregating V segments might be attributable to linkage disequilibrium, but an unknown experimental factor could not be ruled out. In both the original and validation cohorts, the classifier was reported to diagnose cytomegalovirus status with high specificity and sensitivity. The cohort was sequenced for TCR beta chains only, and without alpha or paired-chain data the features that could be detected were limited. According to a later analysis, TCR association rates differed among HLA loci, with DRB1 alleles showing the most associated TCRs and HLA-C alleles showing the fewest.

Library method: the immunoSEQ multiplex PCR assay. The multiplex PCR relied on a mix of 60 forward primers for TCR Vbeta segments and 13 reverse primers for TCR Jbeta segments. A multiplex PCR assay on genomic DNA amplified the CDR3 region of rearranged TCR beta genes. The amplified TCR beta libraries were sequenced on the Illumina HiSeq System as 87-base-pair reads. The source study handled its data this way. A later analysis tallied around 82 million unique TCR beta chains across the 666 repertoires, and approximately 12 million of those chains were shared by two or more donors. Raw reads were error-corrected and collapsed into unique sequences by a nearest-neighbor algorithm in which closely related sequences were merged to remove PCR and sequencing errors. CDR3 sequences were aligned to IMGT reference sequences to assign V, D and J gene segments. For a sequence to be retained, a match of at least six nucleotides was required to both a V gene segment and a J gene segment. Rearrangements were classified as productive when the CDR3 lacked stop codons and remained in frame with V and J, and all other rearrangements were classified as non-productive. Following IMGT convention, CDR3 was defined as the stretch from the second conserved V-encoded cysteine up to the conserved J-encoded phenylalanine. The earlier analysis of fewer than 700 of the donors excluded sequences that lacked an unambiguous match to a single V gene segment. In an earlier analysis of several hundred of the donors, V segments were called functional above 56.7% productive rearrangements and were called segregating when the between-donor standard deviation exceeded 5%. To diagnose cytomegalovirus status from the catalog of TCR beta chain sequences, a statistical classification framework was built. In a later analysis, TCR nucleotide sequences were compared against IMGT/GENE-DB human TR gene sequences so that V and J genes could be assigned. A later analysis assigned CDR3 sequences and most-parsimonious VDJ recombination scenarios with the TCRdist pipeline. A later analysis defined each TCR beta chain by its CDR3 amino acid sequence plus V-gene family, and excluded reads lacking a unique V-gene family. A later analysis removed roughly 590 highly shared, low-generation-probability nucleotide sequences to deal with suspected cross-contamination and a sequencing artifact. A later analysis calculated a clonal expansion index for each public chain from normalized within-repertoire ranks of inferred template counts. In a later analysis, generation probabilities were computed with a VDJ recombination model fitted to out-of-frame rearrangements, and the resulting probabilities were checked against IGoR. A later analysis scored TCR-TCR, TCR-HLA and TCR-CMV co-occurrence with hypergeometric tests, applying a repertoire-size bias correction to TCR pairs. False discovery rates were estimated in a later analysis by permuting HLA or CMV assignments 20 times. In a later analysis, co-occurring TCRs were grouped with DBSCAN, and TCRdist sequence similarity was added when clustering was performed within HLA-allele-positive subsets. Repertoires with fewer than 30,000 or more than 120,000 public chains were left out of co-occurrence clustering, as were about five repertoires with anomalous nucleotide sharing. TCRdb retrieved this table from immuneACCESS and kept in-frame rearrangements only. Not all clones are present; in checked studies, unresolved V genes account for under half, and no reason is known for the remainder. The V and J calls and the clone size are those of that table, but D and trimming were determined from the DNA. This sample has some 150,000 clones in its table, and 65% to 85% of those were observed once. Jointly, the top ten make up over 1.2% of the sample.

CDR1 and CDR2, per the germline V gene, are SGHRS and YFSETQ. From its cysteine to its phenylalanine, the CDR3 spans 15 amino acids. The only DNA kept is the CDR3, 45 bases in frame from the first base. Trimming costs V 4 bases and J 4 bases, and their ends lie 17 bases apart. The cohort was made up of hundreds of healthy bone marrow donors. All cohort members were sampled while nominally healthy, although unrecorded immune exposures were likely present. The donor was CMV seronegative and belonged to the group of under 400 seronegative cohort members. A peripheral blood sample was collected from each donor, and TCR beta sequencing was performed on peripheral blood mononuclear cells. The Qiagen DNeasy Blood Extraction Kit was used to extract genomic DNA from the blood cell samples.

Sequencing was done on a sample of PBMCs. The sequence was collected from a man aged 55 to 69 in good health and CMV-seronegative. The V and J segments used are TRBV5-1 and TRBJ1-2; TRBD1 is perhaps the D gene, given 6 matching bases. Here the CDR3 is given as CASSPRTASIYGYTF. The sequenced DNA: TGCGCCAGCAGCCCGCGGACAGCGTCGATCTATGGCTACACCTTC.